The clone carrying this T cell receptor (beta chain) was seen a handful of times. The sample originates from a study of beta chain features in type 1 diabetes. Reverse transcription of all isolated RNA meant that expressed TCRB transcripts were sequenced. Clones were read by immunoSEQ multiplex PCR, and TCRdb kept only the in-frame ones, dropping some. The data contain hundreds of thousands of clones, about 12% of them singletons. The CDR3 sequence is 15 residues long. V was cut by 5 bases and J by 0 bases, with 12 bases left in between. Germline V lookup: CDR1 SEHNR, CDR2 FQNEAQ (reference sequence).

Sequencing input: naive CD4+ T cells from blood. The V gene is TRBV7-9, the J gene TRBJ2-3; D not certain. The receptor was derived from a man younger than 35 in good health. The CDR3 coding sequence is TGTGCCAGCAGCCCTCTACCAAGTAGCACAGATACGCAGTATTTT. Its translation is CASSPLPSSTDTQYF.